The 10 T cell receptor beta chains below come from one sample, sequenced in a study of blood T cell repertoires in COVID-19 (dated by TCRdb to 2018 to 2021). Receptor amplification or capture employed the immunoSEQ multiplex PCR assay. TCRdb mirrors the immuneACCESS table, restricted to in-frame sequences. Some clones are absent from its copies; in checked studies, under half trace to an unresolved V gene, and the reason for the others is unknown. Counted in this sample were 150,000 to 200,000 clones; roughly four fifths of them appeared once. The biggest ten clones account for approximately 10% of the sample. The sequenced sample was peripheral blood. Receptor source: a human donor in a cohort sampled during active COVID-19.

The chain recombines TRBV3-1 (or the pseudogene TRBV3-2) with TRBJ2-5, with a weak D call TRBD1 (6 bases). This CDR3 region has 15 residues. The germline gives CDR1 LGHDT, CDR2 YNNKEL (reference sequence). With 1 base removed from V and 5 bases from J, the gap between germline ends came to 14 bases. This CDR3 reads CASSQATSRGETQYF. As DNA, the CDR3 is TGTGCCAGCAGCCAAGCGACCTCGAGGGGGGAGACCCAGTACTTC.

This chain links TRBV11-1 with TRBJ1-1; 7 bases align to TRBD1. The length of the CDR3 is 13 residues. The ends lost 5 bases at V and 3 bases at J; junction bases unmatched: 3. Germline lookup yields CDR1 SGHAT and CDR2 FQDESV (reference sequence). CDR3 protein: CASSQDRDTEAFF. The CDR3 nucleotides read TGTGCCAGCAGCCAAGACAGGGACACTGAAGCTTTCTTT.

V usage is TRBV19 and J usage is TRBJ2-7; TRBD2 matches 8 bases. With V trimmed by 4 bases and J by 7 bases, 9 bases remained unmatched. The CDR3 covers 14 residues. CDR1 is LNHDA, CDR2 SQIVND, per germline (reference sequence). The CDR3 nucleotides are TGTGCCAGTAGTAGGAGCGGGGGCCCCTTGGAGCAGTACTTC. It translates to CASSRSGGPLEQYF.

This clone was detected once. V usage is TRBV6-4 and J usage is TRBJ2-1; 8 positions match TRBD2. The CDR3 has 18 residues. J was trimmed by 5 bases and V by 4 bases; bases with no gene match: 16. From germline, CDR1 is MRHNA and CDR2 SNTAGT. In DNA, the CDR3 is TGTGCCAGCAGTGTTCGTTTAGGGACGGGAGGGCCACACAATGAGCAGTTCTTC. Protein: CASSVRLGTGGPHNEQFF.

J is TRBJ1-3 and V is TRBV7-2; D unresolved. The length of the CDR3 is 14 residues. V lost 4 bases and J 9 bases, leaving 16 bases between the germline ends. Germline V gives CDR1 SGHTA, CDR2 FQGNSA. CDR3: CASSSGMAPVTIYF. In DNA, the CDR3 is TGTGCCAGCAGCTCGGGGATGGCCCCGGTCACCATATATTTT.

In this sample, this clone turned up once. V and J are TRBV15 and TRBJ1-5, with D perhaps matching TRBD1 (5 bases). CDR1 is LNHNV and CDR2 is YYDKDF in the germline V gene (reference sequence). This CDR3 region has 14 residues. The V end lost 0 bases, the J end lost 4 bases, and 7 bases lay between the germline ends. CDR3 amino acids: CATSRDNRNQPQHF. The DNA for the CDR3 is TGTGCCACCAGCAGAGATAACAGGAATCAGCCCCAGCATTTT.

The J gene is TRBJ1-3, the V gene TRBV18, with D unclear. CDR3 length: 17 residues. V lost 0 bases to trimming and J lost 0 bases, with 12 bases between them. The germline V gene has CDR1 KGHSH and CDR2 LQKENI. DNA of the CDR3: TGTGCCAGCTCACCACCGGGCAGCCAAGCCTCTGGAAACACCATATATTTT. It yields the protein CASSPPGSQASGNTIYF.

This clone was seen only once. The rearrangement joins TRBV3-1 (or the pseudogene TRBV3-2) to TRBJ2-5; 9 positions match TRBD2. CDR1 is LGHDT, CDR2 YNNKEL, per germline (reference sequence). CDR3 length equals 16 residues. V dropped 4 bases and J dropped 4; count of bases not matched to a gene: 10. The CDR3 DNA reads as TGTGCCAGCAGCCCCGTGGGGCGGGGGGGCCGAGAGACCCAGTACTTC. Encoded protein: CASSPVGRGGRETQYF.

J is TRBJ2-6 and V is TRBV4-3, with D maybe TRBD2 (5 bases). V lost 0 bases to trimming and J lost 3 bases, with 6 bases between them. Per the germline V gene, CDR1 is LGHNA and CDR2 is YSLEER. There are 15 residues in the CDR3. CDR3 in amino acids: CASSQDRGGANVLTF. In nucleotides, the CDR3 is TGCGCCAGCAGCCAAGATCGGGGTGGGGCCAACGTCCTGACTTTC.

V usage is TRBV19 and J usage is TRBJ2-7, with 10 bases identical to TRBD1. V lost 4 bases and J lost 6; bases outside the gene matches: 15. Germline V lookup: CDR1 LNHDA, CDR2 SQIVND (reference sequence). The CDR3 has 17 residues. Here the CDR3 reads CASSTFSGTGASFEQYF. The CDR3 region has the DNA TGTGCCAGTAGTACGTTTTCCGGGACAGGGGCTTCTTTCGAGCAGTACTTC.